The 4 T cell receptor delta chains listed next were all sequenced from one sample in a study of gamma-delta T cells after stem cell transplantation. TCRdb applied CATT to the RT-PCR reads for clone calling. The sample shows some 1,900 delta-chain clones, 15% to 20% of them seen only once. Input material: gamma-delta T cells. The receptor source for this set is a human donor. It is not recorded whose cells these are; they may come from a transplant donor.

Of note for this clone: This sequence is one base from a far larger clone and is likely a read error. This chain joins TRDV2 and TRDJ1, with TRDD3 matching over 7 bases. The CDR3 runs to 15 residues. Germline CDR1 and CDR2: GEAIGNYY and EKD. The V gene end was trimmed by 3 bases and the J gene end by 2 bases; junction bases not matched to a gene: 8. The CDR3 nucleotides read TGTGCCTGTGACTCCGTGGGGGAAACGACCGATAAACTCATCTTT. It translates to CACDSVGETTDKLIF.

There are a few counts of this clone. V is TRDV2 and J is TRDJ1; 9 nucleotides line up with TRDD3. In germline, CDR1 is GEAIGNYY, CDR2 EKD. V lost 0 bases to trimming and J lost 3 bases; unmatched junction nucleotides: 7. This CDR3 has 16 amino acids. CDR3 protein: CACDTLAGGSSDKLIF. The CDR3 coding sequence is TGTGCCTGTGACACCCTAGCTGGGGGATCCTCCGATAAACTCATCTTT.

Turning to this clone: A far larger clone is off by one base, so a read error is likely. The sample holds other DNA sequences that translate to the same CDR3. The chain recombines TRDV2 with TRDJ1; TRDD3 aligns across 9 bases. This CDR3 is 18 amino acids long. Germline V gives CDR1 GEAIGNYY, CDR2 EKD. Trimming took 3 bases from V and 3 from J; bases not matched to a gene: 16. CDR3 nucleotides: TGTGCCTGTGACCCTCTCCATACTGGGGGACATCTGCCCGATAAACTCATCTTT. Translating it yields CACDPLHTGGHLPDKLIF.

A remark on this clone: With a much larger clone just one base away, this may be a read error. This same CDR3 is encoded by further DNA sequences in the sample. The CDR3 reads CACDTKTNFLFNPLENKLIF. The CDR3 nucleotides are TGTGCCTGTGACACGAAGACCAATTTCCTATTTAATCCCTTGGAGAATAAACTCATCTTT. V usage is TRDV2 and J usage is TRDJ1; D is perhaps TRDD2 (6 bases). CDR1 is GEAIGNYY, CDR2 EKD, per germline. The length of the CDR3 is 20 residues. With 1 base removed from V and 6 bases from J, the gap between germline ends came to 32 bases.